Shown below are 18 T cell receptor beta chains from a single sample sequenced in a study of blood T cell repertoires in COVID-19 (dated by TCRdb to 2018 to 2021). The method was the immunoSEQ multiplex PCR assay. The clones in this table, taken by TCRdb from immuneACCESS, are in-frame only. Not every clone is retained; where verified, under half of the shortfall comes from an unresolved V gene, and the cause of the rest is unknown. The table for this sample lists roughly 87,000 clones; 84% of them were counted only once. The top ten constitute roughly 17% of the sample. The source material was peripheral blood. The receptors were sampled from a woman aged 55-70 years with acute or convalescent COVID-19.

The CDR3, as DNA: TGTGCCACAAACCCACAGGGCACTAACTATGGCTACACCTTC. As protein: CATNPQGTNYGYTF. This chain connects TRBV6-5 to TRBJ1-2, with D perhaps TRBD1 (6 bases). The CDR3 runs 14 residues. The germline gives CDR1 MNHEY, CDR2 SVGAGI. The V end was cut by 10 bases, the J end by 0 bases, with 15 bases between.

This rearrangement joins TRBV2 to TRBJ1-1; TRBD1 agrees at 9 bases. V shed 4 bases and J 11 bases; nucleotides not matched to a gene: 5. This CDR3 region has 12 residues. Germline-derived CDR1 and CDR2 are SNHLY and FYNNEI. The CDR3 loop is CASSGTGAGAFF. For the CDR3, the DNA is TGTGCCAGCAGTGGGACAGGGGCCGGGGCTTTCTTT.

V gene TRBV7-9 combines with J gene TRBJ1-3; D unclear. Germline V gene lookup returns CDR1 SEHNR and CDR2 FQNEAQ (reference sequence). Trimming took off 5 bases at V and 4 bases at J, with 15 bases between the two ends. The CDR3 covers 15 residues. In nucleotides, the CDR3 is TGTGCCAGCAGCCGGGAGAGGTGGGGAGGAAACACCATATATTTT. It is translated as CASSRERWGGNTIYF.

The count of this clone is one. The V gene is TRBV11-3, the J gene TRBJ2-3; TRBD2 matches at 7 bases. From germline, CDR1 is SGHNT and CDR2 YENEEA. This CDR3 has 15 amino acids. Trimming cost V 0 bases and J 1 base; bases outside gene matches: 1. This CDR3 is CASSLDRGGTDTQYF. The DNA for the CDR3 is TGTGCCAGCAGCTTAGATCGGGGGGGCACAGATACGCAGTATTTT.

This clone was seen only once. The V call is TRBV19, the J call TRBJ1-4; D ambiguous. In germline, CDR1 is LNHDA, CDR2 SQIVND (reference sequence). Trimming stripped 11 bases from V and 6 bases from J, with 19 bases between. The CDR3 is made up of 14 amino acids. Here the CDR3 DNA reads TGTGCCTCCCGAAAGAGGTTCAGTGATGAAAAACTGTTTTTT. Amino acid sequence: CASRKRFSDEKLFF.

The CDR3 spells CASSMVTGLNTEAFF. The CDR3 DNA follows: TGTGCCAGTAGTATGGTTACAGGGTTGAACACTGAAGCTTTCTTT. This chain uses TRBV19 with TRBJ1-1, with D possibly TRBD1 on 6 matching bases. Germline lookup yields CDR1 LNHDA and CDR2 SQIVND (reference sequence). Trimming stripped 3 bases from V and 0 bases from J, with 11 bases between. There are 15 residues in the CDR3.

J is TRBJ1-2 and V is TRBV19; no firm D call. V lost 6 bases and J 3 bases, leaving 11 bases between the germline ends. The CDR3 covers 13 residues. Germline V gene sequence: CDR1 LNHDA, CDR2 SQIVND (reference sequence). The CDR3 sequence: CASRSPGDYGYTF. The CDR3 bases are TGTGCCAGTAGAAGTCCCGGGGACTATGGCTACACCTTC.

The rearrangement uses TRBV28 and TRBJ1-4, with TRBD1 matching over 8 bases. CDR3 length equals 14 residues. V dropped 6 bases and J dropped 8; count of bases not matched to a gene: 8. Germline CDR1 is MDHEN and CDR2 is SYDVKM. In nucleotides, the CDR3 is TGTGCCAGCAGAGGACAGGGTCTTTGGGAAAAACTGTTTTTT. Its translation is CASRGQGLWEKLFF.

Here the CDR3 DNA reads TGTGCCAGCAGCCACGCCAACGGTTGCACTGAAGCTTTCTTT. Protein: CASSHANGCTEAFF. This chain links TRBV21-1 with TRBJ1-1. TRBV21-1 is a pseudogene locus. The CDR3 consists of 14 residues.

J is TRBJ1-4 and V is TRBV5-1; a possible D gene is TRBD1 (6 bases). V lost 4 bases and J lost 12, with 28 bases in between. The CDR3 extends over 17 amino acids. The germline V gene has CDR1 SGHRS and CDR2 YFSETQ. CDR3 nucleotide sequence: TGCGCCAGCAGCACACACCCCAGGACAGAGGTCGCCGAGGAACTGTTTTTT. The encoded protein is CASSTHPRTEVAEELFF.

The chain couples TRBV9 to TRBJ1-2; the match to TRBD1 covers 7 bases. The germline V gene has CDR1 SGDLS and CDR2 YYNGEE. V gave up 4 bases and J gave up 1 base; unmatched junction bases: 7. The CDR3 runs to 15 residues. This chain's CDR3 is CASSPGQNLNYGYTF. The DNA of the CDR3 is TGTGCCAGCAGCCCGGGACAGAACCTTAACTATGGCTACACCTTC.

The chain couples TRBV4-1 to TRBJ1-6; a possible D gene is TRBD1 (6 bases). Trimming left V 0 bases short and J 9 bases short, with 18 bases between. Germline lookup yields CDR1 MGHRA and CDR2 YSYEKL. CDR3 length: 17 amino acids. CDR3 coding DNA: TGCGCCAGCAGCCAAGATTGGGTGGGGGCCGTATTTTCACCCCTCCACTTT. Translating it yields CASSQDWVGAVFSPLHF.

In regard to this clone: One end of the junction varies from germline; a read error may be responsible. The chain recombines TRBV12-3 or TRBV12-4 with TRBJ1-1, with unresolved D. CDR3 length equals 13 residues. DNA for the CDR3: TGTACCAGCAGTTTAGGCAGGAACACTGAAGCTTTCTTT. Translation gives CTSSLGRNTEAFF.

This clone was seen only once. This chain links TRBV7-3 with TRBJ2-5; 10 nucleotides line up with TRBD1. The V and J ends lost 4 bases and 7 bases, in that order; junction bases with no gene match: 6. From germline, CDR1 is SGHTA and CDR2 FQGTGA. The CDR3 contains 14 residues. CDR3 in DNA: TGTGCCAGCAGCTCGGGGACAGGGGCCGGGACCCAGTACTTC. It specifies CASSSGTGAGTQYF.

The genes are TRBV24-1 and TRBJ1-3, with D hard to call. Trimming removed 4 bases at V and 2 bases at J, with 11 bases between. This CDR3 is 15 amino acids long. Germline loops: CDR1 KGHDR, CDR2 SFDVKD. The CDR3 here is CATSDPRSTGNTIYF. CDR3 nucleotides: TGTGCCACCAGTGACCCGAGAAGTACTGGAAACACCATATATTTT.

V and J are TRBV9 and TRBJ2-1; 7 bases line up with TRBD1. V was clipped by 0 bases and J by 6 bases; unmatched bases: 0. The CDR3 length is 13 residues. Germline loops: CDR1 SGDLS, CDR2 YYNGEE. CDR3 nucleotide sequence: TGTGCCAGCAGCGTAGGACAGGGCAATGAGCAGTTCTTC. Translated: CASSVGQGNEQFF.

This clone was observed a single time. The chain employs TRBV28 and TRBJ1-1; no clear D gene. CDR3 size: 14 residues. V was clipped by 2 bases and J by 5 bases, with 12 bases between them. From germline, CDR1 is MDHEN and CDR2 SYDVKM. The CDR3 protein is CASSLGGLETEAFF. CDR3 sequence (DNA): TGTGCCAGCAGTTTAGGCGGCCTGGAGACTGAAGCTTTCTTT.

This rearrangement joins TRBV18 to TRBJ1-5; TRBD1 might be the D (6 bases). Germline-derived CDR1 and CDR2 are KGHSH and LQKENI. Trimming took off 3 bases at V and 6 bases at J, with 9 bases between the two ends. The CDR3 is 13 amino acids. CDR3 sequence reads: CASSPLQGQPQHF. The CDR3, as DNA: TGTGCCAGCTCACCCTTACAGGGTCAGCCCCAGCATTTT. The full variable domain, in which reference TRBV18 and TRBJ1-5 provide the parts outside the CDR3, is NAGVMQNPRHLVRRRGQEARLRCSPMKGHSHVYWYRQLPEEGLKFMVYLQKENIIDESGMPKERFSAEFPKEGPSILRIQQVVRGDSAAYFCASSPLQGQPQHFGDGTRLSIL.